Each of the 27 T cell receptor beta chains below was sequenced from the same sample in a study of Graves' ophthalmopathy and Graves' hyperthyroidism. Amplified TCR beta CDR3 regions were obtained using RNA transcripts as template. First-round RT-PCR used HTBI primers; second-round multiplex PCR followed. MiXCR, run by TCRdb on the multiplex PCR reads, gives a single entry per CDR3 protein. The top ten clones hold 40% to 55% of a sample with 240,000 or so distinct CDR3 sequences, around 42% of them seen once. Sample: peripheral blood. Every receptor here comes from an adult man with Graves' ophthalmopathy.

This sequence joins TRBV5-8 and TRBJ1-1; no clear D. The germline V gene encodes CDR1 SGHTS and CDR2 YDEGEE. The CDR3 length is 15 residues. V was clipped by 2 bases and J by 4 bases, with 15 bases between them. This chain's CDR3 is CASSLGPGRSTEAFF. In DNA form, the CDR3 reads TGTGCCAGCAGCTTAGGACCGGGTCGTAGCACTGAAGCTTTCTTT.

This clonotype has a count of ten or more. V is TRBV7-9 and J is TRBJ1-5; D remains unclear. The CDR3 contains 12 residues. Germline CDR1 and CDR2: SEHNR and FQNEAQ (reference sequence). V was trimmed by 5 bases and J by 6 bases, leaving 8 bases between them. The CDR3 spells CASSLESQPQHF. DNA of the CDR3: TGTGCCAGCAGCCTTGAAAGTCAGCCCCAGCATTTT.

This clonotype was seen a few times. The rearrangement joins TRBV9 to TRBJ2-5; possible D gene TRBD2, 6 bases. V shed 0 bases and J shed 4 bases, with 10 bases lying between them. Germline assignment: CDR1 SGDLS and CDR2 YYNGEE. The CDR3 covers 14 residues. The CDR3 DNA reads TGTGCCAGCAGCGTAGGGGGGGACGGAGAGACCCAGTACTTC. Translation gives CASSVGGDGETQYF.

This chain links TRBV11-2 with TRBJ1-2; D gene uncertain. There are 12 residues in the CDR3. V gave up 3 bases and J gave up 2 bases, with 4 bases separating them. CDR1 SGHAT and CDR2 FQNNGV come from the germline V gene. This CDR3 reads CASSFQNYGYTF. CDR3 coding DNA: TGTGCCAGCAGCTTCCAGAACTATGGCTACACCTTC.

Only a few counts were recorded for this clonotype. The DNA for the CDR3 is TGTGCCATCAGCAGGGGAGGCACTGAAGCTTTCTTT. Translated: CAISRGGTEAFF. The V and J genes are TRBV10-3 and TRBJ1-1; D might be TRBD1 (6 bases). The CDR3 is 12 amino acids. Germline assignment: CDR1 ENHRY and CDR2 SYGVKD. Trimming cost V 6 bases and J 4 bases, with 9 bases left between them.

The V call is TRBV29-1, the J call TRBJ2-2; D gene unclear. The CDR3 sequence is 12 residues long. The V and J ends lost 5 bases and 3 bases respectively, with 7 bases between them. Germline CDR1 is SQVTM and CDR2 is ANQGSEA. The CDR3: CSVIWYTGELFF. Here the CDR3 DNA reads TGCAGCGTTATTTGGTACACCGGGGAGCTGTTTTTT.

This chain joins TRBV20-1 and TRBJ2-5; 8 positions match TRBD2. CDR1 DFQATT and CDR2 SNEGSKA come from the germline V gene (reference sequence). V trimming: 6 bases; J trimming: 7 bases; junction bases outside the gene matches: 13. The CDR3 has 14 amino acids. CDR3 protein: CSAAIAGGRWTQYF. The CDR3 nucleotides are TGCAGTGCCGCAATCGCGGGGGGCAGGTGGACCCAGTACTTC.

The J gene is TRBJ2-5, the V gene TRBV20-1; 9 bases fit TRBD2. The CDR3 sequence is 15 residues long. Losses at the gene ends were 2 bases for V and 2 bases for J; bases not matched to a gene: 6. Germline CDR1 is DFQATT and CDR2 is SNEGSKA (reference sequence). CDR3 loop: CSARIGLARQETQYF. CDR3 nucleotide sequence: TGCAGTGCTAGAATAGGACTAGCGAGACAAGAGACCCAGTACTTC.

This clonotype has just one count. This sequence may be a read error, since a much larger clone differs from it by one base. This chain joins TRBV24-1 and TRBJ2-2; TRBD1 matches 11 bases. V shed 9 bases and J 9 bases; nucleotides not matched to a gene: 5. The germline gives CDR1 KGHDR, CDR2 SFDVKD. The CDR3 is 13 amino acids. The CDR3 here is CATLDRGRRELFF. In DNA, the CDR3 is TGTGCCACCCTGGACAGGGGGCGCAGGGAGCTGTTTTTT.

This sequence joins TRBV19 and TRBJ1-1; D gene unclear. The germline gives CDR1 LNHDA, CDR2 SQIVND (reference sequence). The V and J ends lost 6 bases and 0 bases respectively, with 8 bases between them. The CDR3 runs 13 residues. The CDR3 spells CASRVDLNTEAFF. DNA of the CDR3: TGTGCCAGTAGAGTGGACTTGAACACTGAAGCTTTCTTT.

This clonotype was detected a few times. V is TRBV10-3 and J is TRBJ2-7, with 8 bases fitting TRBD1. The V segment lost 4 bases and the J segment 6 bases; nucleotides outside the gene matches: 14. The germline V gene has CDR1 ENHRY and CDR2 SYGVKD. This CDR3 has 16 residues. DNA of the CDR3: TGTGCCATCAGTGTCTACACCGGGACAGGCGTGGGCGAGCAGTACTTC. Translated: CAISVYTGTGVGEQYF.

Ten or more counts support this clonotype. This rearrangement joins TRBV29-1 to TRBJ1-1; possibly TRBD1 for D (6 bases). In germline, CDR1 is SQVTM, CDR2 ANQGSEA. The CDR3 spans 13 residues. V lost 3 bases and J lost 0, with 8 bases in between. CDR3 bases: TGCAGCGTTGATGGGGGGCTGAACACTGAAGCTTTCTTT. This sequence encodes CSVDGGLNTEAFF.

A note on this clonotype: Compared with germline, one end of the junction differs, possibly owing to a read error. The V and J genes are TRBV10-3 and TRBJ2-5; tentatively, D is TRBD2 (6 bases). Germline CDR1 is ENHRY and CDR2 is SYGVKD. The CDR3 sequence is 15 residues long. Here the CDR3 DNA reads TGTGCCAGCAGTTCCAGACTAGATAATGAGGAGACCCAGTACTTC. Encoded protein: CASSSRLDNEETQYF.

Many counts were recorded for this clonotype. The rearrangement joins TRBV19 to TRBJ1-2, with a weak D call TRBD1 (6 bases). CDR1 LNHDA and CDR2 SQIVND come from the germline V gene (reference sequence). CDR3 length equals 15 residues. Between the trimmed V and J ends, which lost 4 bases and 3 bases, there was a span of 15 bases. CDR3 DNA: TGTGCCAGTAGTACAGTTGGTGGACAGTACTATGGCTACACCTTC. Protein sequence: CASSTVGGQYYGYTF.

This chain links TRBV5-1 with TRBJ1-1, with D possibly TRBD1 on 5 matching bases. The CDR3 runs 11 residues. Trimming left V 5 bases short and J 4 bases short, with 6 bases between. Germline CDR1 is SGHRS and CDR2 is YFSETQ. CDR3 protein: CASSGATEAFF. CDR3 DNA sequence: TGCGCCAGCAGTGGGGCCACTGAAGCTTTCTTT.

This chain connects TRBV7-9 to TRBJ1-4; 7 bases align to TRBD1. CDR1 SEHNR and CDR2 FQNEAQ come from the germline V gene (reference sequence). CDR3 length: 15 amino acids. The V and J ends lost 1 base and 3 bases, in that order; junction bases with no gene match: 2. For the CDR3, the DNA is TGTGCCAGCAGCTTAGTGGGACAGCCTAATGAAAAACTGTTTTTT. Its protein product is CASSLVGQPNEKLFF.

This clonotype was observed many times. This rearrangement joins TRBV7-3 to TRBJ2-2; D unresolved. Per the germline V gene, CDR1 is SGHTA and CDR2 is FQGTGA. V was pared by 0 bases and J by 1 base, with 0 bases between. CDR3 length: 13 residues. The CDR3, as DNA: TGTGCCAGCAGCTTAACGAACACCGGGGAGCTGTTTTTT. Translated: CASSLTNTGELFF. The whole variable domain, filled in from reference TRBV7-3 and TRBJ2-2, reads GAGVSQTPSNKVTEKGKYVELRCDPISGHTALYWYRQSLGQGPEFLIYFQGTGAADDSGLPNDRFFAVRPEGSVSTLKIQRTERGDSAVYLCASSLTNTGELFFGEGSRLTVL.

This clonotype was observed a handful of times. The CDR3 DNA sequence: TGTGCCAGCAGTCCGTGGGCAGGGAGCACCGGGGAGCTGTTTTTT. This codes for CASSPWAGSTGELFF. The chain has TRBV12-3 or TRBV12-4 and TRBJ2-2; perhaps D is TRBD1 or TRBD2 (5 bases each). Deletions cut 5 bases from V and 4 bases from J, with 14 bases between. There are 15 residues in the CDR3.

The V gene is TRBV5-4, the J gene TRBJ2-2, with 11 nucleotides matching TRBD2. Germline V gene data show CDR1 as SGHNT and CDR2 as YYREEE (reference sequence). Germline trimming cut 4 bases from V and 5 bases from J; bases unmatched to any gene: 7. This CDR3 has 16 residues. As DNA, the CDR3 is TGTGCCAGCAGCCAAGATCGACTAGCGGGAACCGGGGAGCTGTTTTTT. Its protein is CASSQDRLAGTGELFF.

The rearrangement links TRBV5-1 to TRBJ2-2; D may be TRBD2 (5 bases). Germline CDR1 SGHRS, CDR2 YFSETQ. V shed 4 bases and J shed 1 base, with 8 bases lying between them. The length of the CDR3 is 14 residues. As DNA, the CDR3 is TGCGCCAGCAGCCGGGGTCAGAACACCGGGGAGCTGTTTTTT. Translating gives CASSRGQNTGELFF. Complete variable domain (other parts from reference TRBV5-1 and TRBJ2-2): KAGVTQTPRYLIKTRGQQVTLSCSPISGHRSVSWYQQTPGQGLQFLFEYFSETQRNKGNFPGRFSGRQFSNSRSEMNVSTLELGDSALYLCASSRGQNTGELFFGEGSRLTVL.

The gene calls are TRBV6-5 and TRBJ2-5, with 10 nucleotides matching TRBD2. The CDR3 runs 15 residues. The germline V gene encodes CDR1 MNHEY and CDR2 SVGAGI. V gave up 8 bases and J gave up 1 base; unmatched junction bases: 7. The CDR3 DNA reads TGTGCCAGCTCGGGACTAGCGAAAGGCCAAGAGACCCAGTACTTC. This sequence encodes CASSGLAKGQETQYF.

The V gene is TRBV29-1, the J gene TRBJ2-7; 8 nucleotides match TRBD2. CDR3 length: 13 residues. Germline CDR1 is SQVTM and CDR2 is ANQGSEA. With V trimmed by 0 bases and J by 6 bases, 4 bases remained unmatched. CDR3 nucleotide sequence: TGCAGCGTTGAAGACGGGGGGGGAGGCGAGCAGTACTTC. This encodes CSVEDGGGGEQYF.

This clonotype came up a few times. Written as DNA, the CDR3 is TGCGCCAGCAGTGAGAACAGGGAAGAGACCCAGTACTTC. Translation gives CASSENREETQYF. The V gene is TRBV10-2, the J gene TRBJ2-5; D is perhaps TRBD1 (6 bases). The CDR3 consists of 13 residues. V shed 2 bases and J shed 3 bases, with 7 bases lying between them. Germline V gene sequence: CDR1 WSHSY, CDR2 SAAADI.

This clonotype has just a few counts. V usage is TRBV12-3 or TRBV12-4 and J usage is TRBJ1-2; the D gene is possibly TRBD1 (5 bases). The V and J ends lost 7 bases and 3 bases respectively, with 18 bases between them. This CDR3 region has 15 residues. The CDR3 loop is CASTFQDRGYYGYTF. The CDR3 bases are TGTGCCAGCACCTTCCAAGATAGGGGATACTATGGCTACACCTTC.

This chain links TRBV5-5 with TRBJ2-2; D might be TRBD1 (6 bases). The V end was cut by 0 bases, the J end by 9 bases, with 12 bases between. Germline CDR1 and CDR2: SGHKS and YYEKEE (reference sequence). This CDR3 spans 14 amino acids. The CDR3 protein is CASSLGQDIRELFF. CDR3 DNA sequence: TGTGCCAGCAGCTTGGGACAGGATATCAGGGAGCTGTTTTTT.

The count of this clonotype is one. This sequence joins TRBV9 and TRBJ1-2, with 7 bases matching TRBD1. With 0 bases clipped from V and 5 bases from J, the junction kept 7 bases outside the gene matches. Per the germline V gene, CDR1 is SGDLS and CDR2 is YYNGEE. This CDR3 has 15 amino acids. CDR3 DNA: TGTGCCAGCAGCGTAGTAGAGGGGGCCTTGTATGGCTACACCTTC. This sequence encodes CASSVVEGALYGYTF.

V gene TRBV12-3 or TRBV12-4 combines with J gene TRBJ1-2; 7 nucleotides line up with TRBD1. There are 16 residues in the CDR3. Unmatched junction bases numbered 15, after V lost 7 bases and J lost 4 bases. This CDR3 reads CASNNHRGNDGYGYTF. The CDR3 DNA follows: TGTGCCAGCAACAACCACAGGGGCAACGACGGCTATGGCTACACCTTC.